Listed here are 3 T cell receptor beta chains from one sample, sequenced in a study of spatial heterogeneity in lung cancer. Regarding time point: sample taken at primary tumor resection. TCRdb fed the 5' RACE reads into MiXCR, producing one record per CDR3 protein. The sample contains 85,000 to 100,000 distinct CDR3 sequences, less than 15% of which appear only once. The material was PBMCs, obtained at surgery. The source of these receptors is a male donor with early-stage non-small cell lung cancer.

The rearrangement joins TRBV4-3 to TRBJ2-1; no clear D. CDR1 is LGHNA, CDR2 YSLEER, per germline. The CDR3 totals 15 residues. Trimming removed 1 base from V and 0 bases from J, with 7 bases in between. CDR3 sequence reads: CASSQAFDSYNEQFF. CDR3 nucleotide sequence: TGCGCCAGCAGCCAAGCGTTCGACTCCTACAATGAGCAGTTCTTC.

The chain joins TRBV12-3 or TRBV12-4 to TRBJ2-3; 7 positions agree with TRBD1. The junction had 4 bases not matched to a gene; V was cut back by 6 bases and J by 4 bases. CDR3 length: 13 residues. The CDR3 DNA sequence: TGTGCCAGCAGGATGACAGGGTCAGATACGCAGTATTTT. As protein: CASRMTGSDTQYF.

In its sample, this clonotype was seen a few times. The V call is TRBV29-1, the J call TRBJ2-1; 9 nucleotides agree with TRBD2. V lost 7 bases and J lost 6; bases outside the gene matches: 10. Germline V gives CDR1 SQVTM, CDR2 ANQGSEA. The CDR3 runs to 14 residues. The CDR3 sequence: CSGSSGTSSNEQFF. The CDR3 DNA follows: TGCAGCGGTTCTTCCGGGACTAGCAGCAATGAGCAGTTCTTC.